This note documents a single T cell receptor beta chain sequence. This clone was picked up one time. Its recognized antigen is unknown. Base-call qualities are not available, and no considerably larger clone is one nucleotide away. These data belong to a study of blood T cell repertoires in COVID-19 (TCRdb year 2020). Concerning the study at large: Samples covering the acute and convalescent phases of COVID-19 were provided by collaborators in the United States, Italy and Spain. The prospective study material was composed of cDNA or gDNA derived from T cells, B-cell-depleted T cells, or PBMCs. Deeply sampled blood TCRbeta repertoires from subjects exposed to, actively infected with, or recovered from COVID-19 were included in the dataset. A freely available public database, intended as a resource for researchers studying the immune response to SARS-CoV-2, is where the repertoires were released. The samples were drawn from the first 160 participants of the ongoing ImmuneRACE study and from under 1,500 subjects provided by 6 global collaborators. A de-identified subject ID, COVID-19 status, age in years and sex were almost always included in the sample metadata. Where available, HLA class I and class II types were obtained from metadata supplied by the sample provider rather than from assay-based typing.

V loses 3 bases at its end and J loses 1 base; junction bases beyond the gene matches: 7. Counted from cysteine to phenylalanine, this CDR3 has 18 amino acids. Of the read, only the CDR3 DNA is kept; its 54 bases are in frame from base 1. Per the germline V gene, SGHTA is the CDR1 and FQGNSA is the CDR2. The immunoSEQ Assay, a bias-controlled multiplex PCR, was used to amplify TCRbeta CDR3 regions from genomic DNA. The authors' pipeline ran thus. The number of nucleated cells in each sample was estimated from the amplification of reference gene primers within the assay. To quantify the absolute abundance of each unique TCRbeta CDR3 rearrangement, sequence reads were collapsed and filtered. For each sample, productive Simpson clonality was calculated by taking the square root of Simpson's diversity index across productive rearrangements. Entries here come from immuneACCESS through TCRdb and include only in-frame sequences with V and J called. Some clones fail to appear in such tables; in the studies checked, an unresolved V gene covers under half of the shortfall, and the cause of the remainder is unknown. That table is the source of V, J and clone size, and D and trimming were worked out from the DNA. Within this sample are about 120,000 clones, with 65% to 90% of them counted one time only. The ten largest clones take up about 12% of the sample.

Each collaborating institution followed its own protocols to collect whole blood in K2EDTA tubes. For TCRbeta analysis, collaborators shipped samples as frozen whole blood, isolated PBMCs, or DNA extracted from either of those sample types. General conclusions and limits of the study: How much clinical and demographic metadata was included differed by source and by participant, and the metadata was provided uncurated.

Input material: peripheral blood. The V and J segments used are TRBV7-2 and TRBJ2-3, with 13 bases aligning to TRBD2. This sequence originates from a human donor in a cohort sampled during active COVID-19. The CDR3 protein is CASSLGLAGPVGTDTQYF. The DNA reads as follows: TGTGCCAGCAGCTTGGGACTAGCGGGGCCGGTGGGCACAGATACGCAGTATTTT.